The entry below gives a single T cell receptor (beta chain) sequence along with its context. These data belong to a study of T cell responses to AZD1222 COVID-19 vaccine. Measured with immunoSEQ multiplex PCR; TCRdb has only the in-frame clones, and not every one. The data hold 98,000 or so clones, with roughly 86% observed a single time. The germline V gene encodes CDR1 SGHTA and CDR2 FQGNSA. Trimming took off 5 bases at V and 6 bases at J, with 13 bases between the two ends. The CDR3 has 13 amino acids. The sequence was collected from an adult who received the MenACWY meningococcal vaccine as a control. The rearrangement uses TRBV7-2 and TRBJ1-2, with D maybe TRBD1 (5 bases). Sequencing was performed on peripheral blood, taken 28 days after the second dose of the MenACWY control vaccine. This CDR3 is CASSPLLGHGYTF. In DNA, the CDR3 is TGTGCCAGCAGCCCCCTACTGGGGCATGGCTACACCTTC.